Below, 7 T cell receptor beta chains from the same sample are listed, as sequenced in a study of graft-versus-host responses after intestinal transplantation (dated by TCRdb to the early 2020s). Libraries came from the immunoSEQ multiplex PCR assay. This is the immuneACCESS table as TCRdb keeps it, with only in-frame sequences that have V and J called. A part of the clones is gone; compared with another copy, unresolved V genes explain less than half, and the rest is unexplained. Recorded for this sample are 75,000 to 100,000 clones; approximately 92% of them occurred a single time. The biggest ten clones account for more than 15% of the sample. Sequences were derived from PBMCs, sampled 450 to 480 days after intestinal transplant. These receptor sequences come from a human patient who received an intestinal transplant, so some T cells may come from the graft donor.

This clone occurred once. This chain joins TRBV6-5 and TRBJ2-7; maybe TRBD2 (7 bases). The CDR3 is 15 residues long. V lost 5 bases to trimming and J lost 0 bases, with 14 bases between them. Per the germline V gene, CDR1 is MNHEY and CDR2 is SVGAGI. For the CDR3, the DNA is TGTGCCAGCAGTCCGGGGGGCCCCCTCTCCTACGAGCAGTACTTC. This translates into CASSPGGPLSYEQYF.

J is TRBJ2-2 and V is TRBV18; maybe TRBD1 (6 bases). Germline assignment: CDR1 KGHSH and CDR2 LQKENI. The V end was cut by 2 bases, the J end by 7 bases, with 14 bases between. CDR3 length: 15 amino acids. As DNA, the CDR3 is TGTGCCAGCTCACCAGGCACAGGGTCCGACGGGGAGCTGTTTTTT. Translation: CASSPGTGSDGELFF.

This sequence joins TRBV11-1 and TRBJ2-5; D gene ambiguous. The CDR3 extends over 17 amino acids. The V and J ends lost 5 bases and 1 base respectively, with 20 bases between them. The V gene's germline CDR1 is SGHAT and CDR2 FQDESV (reference sequence). CDR3 DNA sequence: TGTGCCAGCAGCCATAGTCAGAGGTCCCGGGCCCAAGAGACCCAGTACTTC. Translating gives CASSHSQRSRAQETQYF.

J is TRBJ2-5 and V is TRBV7-9, with 12 bases lining up with TRBD2. CDR3 length: 17 amino acids. V lost 7 bases and J lost 2; bases outside the gene matches: 11. Germline V gene sequence: CDR1 SEHNR, CDR2 FQNEAQ (reference sequence). CDR3 in amino acids: CASTYVTGTSGQETQYF. In DNA, the CDR3 is TGTGCCAGCACCTACGTCACGGGGACTAGCGGGCAAGAGACCCAGTACTTC.

The chain joins TRBV5-5 to TRBJ1-5, with TRBD1 matching 7 bases. The CDR3 extends over 14 amino acids. J gave up 3 bases and V 4 bases, and 4 bases lay outside the gene matches. Germline CDR1 and CDR2: SGHKS and YYEKEE (reference sequence). The CDR3: CASSPQGVNQPQHF. As DNA, the CDR3 is TGTGCCAGCAGCCCCCAGGGGGTCAATCAGCCCCAGCATTTT. The full variable domain, with the rest looked up from reference TRBV5-5 and TRBJ1-5, is DAGVTQSPTHLIKTRGQQVTLRCSPISGHKSVSWYQQVLGQGPQFIFQYYEKEERGRGNFPDRFSARQFPNYSSELNVNALLLGDSALYLCASSPQGVNQPQHFGDGTRLSIL.

The chain has TRBV19 and TRBJ1-1; the D gene is possibly TRBD1 (6 bases). Per the germline V gene, CDR1 is LNHDA and CDR2 is SQIVND (reference sequence). This CDR3 has 11 amino acids. V lost 7 bases and J lost 6, with 9 bases in between. CDR3 bases: TGTGCCAGTATTGGGGGGCCTGAAGCTTTCTTT. Its protein product is CASIGGPEAFF.

This chain links TRBV12-5 with TRBJ2-1; TRBD1 matches at 8 bases. Losses at the gene ends were 2 bases for V and 0 bases for J; bases not matched to a gene: 6. Germline CDR1 LGHNT, CDR2 FRNRAP. There are 17 residues in the CDR3. The CDR3 sequence is CASGLQYQGASYNEQFF. The CDR3 coding sequence is TGTGCTAGTGGTTTGCAATACCAGGGGGCCTCCTACAATGAGCAGTTCTTC.